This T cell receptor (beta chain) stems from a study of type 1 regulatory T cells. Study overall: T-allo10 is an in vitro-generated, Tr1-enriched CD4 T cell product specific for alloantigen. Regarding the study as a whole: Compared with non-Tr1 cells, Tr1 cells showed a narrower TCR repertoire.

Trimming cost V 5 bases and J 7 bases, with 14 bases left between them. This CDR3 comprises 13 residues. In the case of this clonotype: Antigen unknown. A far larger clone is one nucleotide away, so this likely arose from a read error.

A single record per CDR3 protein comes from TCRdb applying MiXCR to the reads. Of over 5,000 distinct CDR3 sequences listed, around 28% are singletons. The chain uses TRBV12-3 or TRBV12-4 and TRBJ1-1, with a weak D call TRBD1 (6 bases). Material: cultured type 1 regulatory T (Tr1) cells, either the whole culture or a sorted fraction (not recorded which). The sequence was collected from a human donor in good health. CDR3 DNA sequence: TGTGCCAGCAGTGTCACACAGGGAGATGAAGCTTTCTTT. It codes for CASSVTQGDEAFF.